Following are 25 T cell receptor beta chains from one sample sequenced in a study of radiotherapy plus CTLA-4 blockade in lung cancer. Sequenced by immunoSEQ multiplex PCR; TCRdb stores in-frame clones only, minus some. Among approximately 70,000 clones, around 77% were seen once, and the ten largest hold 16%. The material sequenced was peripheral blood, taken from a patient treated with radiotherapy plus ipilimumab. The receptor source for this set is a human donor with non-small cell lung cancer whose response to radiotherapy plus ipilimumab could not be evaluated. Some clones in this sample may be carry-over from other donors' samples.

This CDR3 reads CASSLVLNRVEADTQYF. The CDR3 bases are TGTGCCAGCAGCTTAGTGTTAAACAGGGTGGAAGCAGATACGCAGTATTTT. This rearrangement joins TRBV7-8 to TRBJ2-3, with D possibly being TRBD1 (6 bases). The length of the CDR3 is 17 residues. V lost 1 base to trimming and J lost 4 bases, with 18 bases between them. Germline V gene sequence: CDR1 SGHVS, CDR2 FQNEAQ.

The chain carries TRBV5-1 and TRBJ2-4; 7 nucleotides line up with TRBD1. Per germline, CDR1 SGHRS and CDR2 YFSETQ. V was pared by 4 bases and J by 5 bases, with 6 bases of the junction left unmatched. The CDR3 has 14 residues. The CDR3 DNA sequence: TGCGCCAGCAGCGAAATTACAGGGGAAAACATTCAGTACTTC. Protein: CASSEITGENIQYF.

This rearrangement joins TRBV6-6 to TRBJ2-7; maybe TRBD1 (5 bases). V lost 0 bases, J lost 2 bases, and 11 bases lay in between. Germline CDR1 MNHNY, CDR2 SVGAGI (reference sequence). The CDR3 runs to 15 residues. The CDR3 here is CASSYSATGAYEQYF. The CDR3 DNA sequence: TGTGCCAGCAGTTACTCGGCAACAGGTGCCTACGAGCAGTACTTC.

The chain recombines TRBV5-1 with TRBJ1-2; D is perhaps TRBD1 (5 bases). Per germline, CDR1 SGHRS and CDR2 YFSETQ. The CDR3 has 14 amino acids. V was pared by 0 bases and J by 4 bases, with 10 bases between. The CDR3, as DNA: TGCGCCAGCAGCTTGGCCGACAGTCCCTATGGCTACACCTTC. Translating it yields CASSLADSPYGYTF.

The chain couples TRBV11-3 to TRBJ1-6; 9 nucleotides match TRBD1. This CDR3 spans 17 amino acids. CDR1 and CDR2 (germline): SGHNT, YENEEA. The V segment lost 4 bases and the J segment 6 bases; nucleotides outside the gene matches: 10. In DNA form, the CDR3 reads TGTGCCAGCAGCTCCTACTGGGGACAGGGCCCTAATTCACCCCTCCACTTT. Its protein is CASSSYWGQGPNSPLHF.

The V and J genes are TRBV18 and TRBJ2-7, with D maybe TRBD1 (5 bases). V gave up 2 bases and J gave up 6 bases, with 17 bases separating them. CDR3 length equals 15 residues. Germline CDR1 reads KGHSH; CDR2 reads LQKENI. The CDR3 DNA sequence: TGTGCCAGCTCACCAGAGGCAGGGAATGGTCTCGAGCAGTACTTC. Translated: CASSPEAGNGLEQYF.

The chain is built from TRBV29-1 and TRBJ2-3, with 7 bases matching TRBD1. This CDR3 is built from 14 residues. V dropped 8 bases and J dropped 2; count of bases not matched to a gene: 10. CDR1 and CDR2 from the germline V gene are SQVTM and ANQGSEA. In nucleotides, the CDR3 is TGCAGCTCGACGACAGGGATACTCACAGATACGCAGTATTTT. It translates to CSSTTGILTDTQYF.

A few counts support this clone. The CDR3 DNA is TGTGCCAGCAGCGTAGGGATGACTAGTAAGAGACGGACCGGGGAGCTGTTTTTT. Its protein product is CASSVGMTSKRRTGELFF. This sequence joins TRBV9 and TRBJ2-2, with D possibly TRBD2 on 6 matching bases. The CDR3 is 18 amino acids. Trimming pared 0 bases from V and 5 bases from J, leaving 20 bases between. CDR1 is SGDLS, CDR2 YYNGEE, per germline.

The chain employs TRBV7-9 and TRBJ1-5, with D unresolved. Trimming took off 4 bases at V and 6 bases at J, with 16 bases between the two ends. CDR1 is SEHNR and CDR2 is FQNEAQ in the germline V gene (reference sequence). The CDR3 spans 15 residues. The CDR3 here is CASSSSLLRGQPQHF. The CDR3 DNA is TGTGCCAGCAGCTCTTCATTGCTCCGGGGTCAGCCCCAGCATTTT.

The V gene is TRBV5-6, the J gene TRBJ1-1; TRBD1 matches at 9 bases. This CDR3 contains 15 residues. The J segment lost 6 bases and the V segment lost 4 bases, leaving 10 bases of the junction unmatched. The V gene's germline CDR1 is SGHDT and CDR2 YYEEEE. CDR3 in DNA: TGTGCCAGCAGCGGGCCGACAGGGGGTTTGGCTGAAGCTTTCTTT. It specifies CASSGPTGGLAEAFF. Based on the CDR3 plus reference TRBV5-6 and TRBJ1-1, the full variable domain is DAGVTQSPTHLIKTRGQQVTLRCSPKSGHDTVSWYQQALGQGPQFIFQYYEEEERQRGNFPDRFSGHQFPNYSSELNVNALLLGDSALYLCASSGPTGGLAEAFFGQGTRLTVV.

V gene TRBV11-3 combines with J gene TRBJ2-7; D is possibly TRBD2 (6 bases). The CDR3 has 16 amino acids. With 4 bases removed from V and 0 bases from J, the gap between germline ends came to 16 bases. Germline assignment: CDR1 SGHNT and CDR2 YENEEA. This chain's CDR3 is CASSWGDVGSSYEQYF. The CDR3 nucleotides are TGTGCCAGCAGCTGGGGGGACGTGGGGAGCTCCTACGAGCAGTACTTC.

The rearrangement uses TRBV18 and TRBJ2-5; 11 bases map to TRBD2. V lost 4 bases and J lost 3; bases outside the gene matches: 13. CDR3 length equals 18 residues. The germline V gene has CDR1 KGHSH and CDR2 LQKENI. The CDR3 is CASSRVTSGDWGKETQYF. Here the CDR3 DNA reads TGTGCCAGCTCACGCGTGACTAGCGGGGATTGGGGGAAAGAGACCCAGTACTTC.

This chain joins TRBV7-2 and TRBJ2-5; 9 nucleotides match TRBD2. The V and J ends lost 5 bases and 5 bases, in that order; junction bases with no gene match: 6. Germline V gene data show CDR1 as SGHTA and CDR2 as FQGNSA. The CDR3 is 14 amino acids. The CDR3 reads CASSPGLAPETQYF. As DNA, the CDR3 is TGTGCCAGCAGCCCGGGACTAGCCCCGGAGACCCAGTACTTC. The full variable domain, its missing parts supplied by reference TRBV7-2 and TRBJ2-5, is GAGVSQSPSNKVTEKGKDVELRCDPISGHTALYWYRQSLGQGLEFLIYFQGNSAPDKSGLPSDRFSAERTGGSVSTLTIQRTQQEDSAVYLCASSPGLAPETQYFGPGTRLLVL.

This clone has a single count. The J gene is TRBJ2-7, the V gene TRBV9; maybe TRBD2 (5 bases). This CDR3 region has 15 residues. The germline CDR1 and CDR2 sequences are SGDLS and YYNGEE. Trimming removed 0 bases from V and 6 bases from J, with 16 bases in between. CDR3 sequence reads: CASSVDAQRRGEQYF. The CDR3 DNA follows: TGTGCCAGCAGCGTAGATGCTCAAAGACGGGGCGAGCAGTACTTC.

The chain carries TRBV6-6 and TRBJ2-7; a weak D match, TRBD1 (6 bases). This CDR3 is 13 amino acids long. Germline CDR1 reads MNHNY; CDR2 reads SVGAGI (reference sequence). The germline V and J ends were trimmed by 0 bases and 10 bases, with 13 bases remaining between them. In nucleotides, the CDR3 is TGTGCCAGCAGTTACTCTTCCGGCAGGGGCCAGTACTTC. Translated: CASSYSSGRGQYF.

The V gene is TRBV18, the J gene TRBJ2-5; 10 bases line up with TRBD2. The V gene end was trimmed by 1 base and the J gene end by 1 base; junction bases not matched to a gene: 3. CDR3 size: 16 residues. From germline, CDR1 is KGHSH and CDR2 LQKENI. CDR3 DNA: TGTGCCAGCTCACCACTCCGGACTAGCGGCCAAGAGACCCAGTACTTC. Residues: CASSPLRTSGQETQYF.

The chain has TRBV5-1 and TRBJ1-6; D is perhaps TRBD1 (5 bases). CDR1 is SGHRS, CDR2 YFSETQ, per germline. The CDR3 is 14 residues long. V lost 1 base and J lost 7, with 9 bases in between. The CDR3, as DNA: TGCGCCAGCAGCTTGCAGGGAGGGAATTCACCCCTCCACTTT. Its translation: CASSLQGGNSPLHF. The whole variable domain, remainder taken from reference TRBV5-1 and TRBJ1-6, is KAGVTQTPRYLIKTRGQQVTLSCSPISGHRSVSWYQQTPGQGLQFLFEYFSETQRNKGNFPGRFSGRQFSNSRSEMNVSTLELGDSALYLCASSLQGGNSPLHFGNGTRLTVT.

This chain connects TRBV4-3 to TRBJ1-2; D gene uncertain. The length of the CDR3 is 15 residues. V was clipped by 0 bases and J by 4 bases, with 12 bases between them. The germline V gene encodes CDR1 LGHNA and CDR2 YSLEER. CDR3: CASSQDNSGFYGYTF. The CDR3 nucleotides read TGCGCCAGCAGCCAAGATAACAGCGGTTTCTATGGCTACACCTTC.

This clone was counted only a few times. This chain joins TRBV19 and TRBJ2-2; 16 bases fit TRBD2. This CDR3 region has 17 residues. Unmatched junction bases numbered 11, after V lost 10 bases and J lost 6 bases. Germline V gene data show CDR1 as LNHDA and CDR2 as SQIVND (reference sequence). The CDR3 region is CATRNGGTSGGAGELFF. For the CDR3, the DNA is TGTGCCACCCGAAACGGCGGGACTAGCGGGGGGGCCGGGGAGCTGTTTTTT.

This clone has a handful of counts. The CDR3, as DNA: TGTGCCAGCAGCTTAAAGCCCAGGGGGACCGAGCAGTACTTC. Protein sequence: CASSLKPRGTEQYF. J is TRBJ2-7 and V is TRBV7-8; 7 nucleotides align to TRBD1. V gave up 2 bases and J gave up 6 bases; unmatched junction bases: 7. The CDR3 is 14 residues long. Germline V gives CDR1 SGHVS, CDR2 FQNEAQ.

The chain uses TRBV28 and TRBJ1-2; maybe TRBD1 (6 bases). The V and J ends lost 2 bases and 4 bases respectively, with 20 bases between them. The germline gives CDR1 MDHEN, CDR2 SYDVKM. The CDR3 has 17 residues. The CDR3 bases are TGTGCCAGCAGTTTAGCAGGGGCCCCCGGATTGGGCTATGGCTACACCTTC. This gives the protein CASSLAGAPGLGYGYTF.

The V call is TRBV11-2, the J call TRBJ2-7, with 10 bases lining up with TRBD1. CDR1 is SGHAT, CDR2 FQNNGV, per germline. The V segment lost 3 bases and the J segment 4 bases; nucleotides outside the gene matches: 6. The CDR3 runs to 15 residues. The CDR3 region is CASSFSGQGVYEQYF. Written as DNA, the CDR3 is TGTGCCAGCAGCTTCTCAGGACAGGGGGTTTACGAGCAGTACTTC. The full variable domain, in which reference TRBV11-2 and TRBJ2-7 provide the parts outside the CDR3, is EAGVAQSPRYKIIEKRQSVAFWCNPISGHATLYWYQQILGQGPKLLIQFQNNGVVDDSQLPKDRFSAERLKGVDSTLKIQPAKLEDSAVYLCASSFSGQGVYEQYFGPGTRLTVT.

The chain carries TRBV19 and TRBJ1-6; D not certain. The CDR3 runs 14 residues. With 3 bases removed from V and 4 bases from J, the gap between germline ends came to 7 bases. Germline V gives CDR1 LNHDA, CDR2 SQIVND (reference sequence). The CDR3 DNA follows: TGTGCCAGTAGTATTGGACTTTATAATTCACCCCTCCACTTT. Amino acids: CASSIGLYNSPLHF.

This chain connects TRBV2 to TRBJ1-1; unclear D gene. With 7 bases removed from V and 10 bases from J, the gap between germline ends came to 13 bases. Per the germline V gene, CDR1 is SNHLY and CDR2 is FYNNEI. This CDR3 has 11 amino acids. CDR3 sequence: CASTMGPGAFF. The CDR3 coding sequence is TGTGCCAGCACCATGGGTCCGGGAGCTTTCTTT.

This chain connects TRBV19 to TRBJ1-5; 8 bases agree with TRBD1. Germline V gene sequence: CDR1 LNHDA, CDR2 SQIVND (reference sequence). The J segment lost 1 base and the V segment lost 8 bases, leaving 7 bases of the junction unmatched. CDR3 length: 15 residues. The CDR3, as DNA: TGTGCCAGTGGATGGACAGGGAGGAGCAATCAGCCCCAGCATTTT. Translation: CASGWTGRSNQPQHF.